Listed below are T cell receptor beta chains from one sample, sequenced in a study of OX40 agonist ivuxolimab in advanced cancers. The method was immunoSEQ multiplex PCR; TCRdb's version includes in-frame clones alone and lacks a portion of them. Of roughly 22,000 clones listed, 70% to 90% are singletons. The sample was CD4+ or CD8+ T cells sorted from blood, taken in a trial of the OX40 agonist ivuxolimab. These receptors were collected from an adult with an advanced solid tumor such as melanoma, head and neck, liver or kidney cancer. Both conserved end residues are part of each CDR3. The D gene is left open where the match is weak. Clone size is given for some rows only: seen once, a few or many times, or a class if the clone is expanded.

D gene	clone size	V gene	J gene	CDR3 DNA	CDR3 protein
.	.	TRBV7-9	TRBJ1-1	TGTGCCAGCAGCCCATTGGACAAGAACACTGAAGCTTTCTTT	CASSPLDKNTEAFF
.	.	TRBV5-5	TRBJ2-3	TGTGCCAGCAGCCCACCCATGGGGGCCAGCACAGATACGCAGTATTTT	CASSPPMGASTDTQYF
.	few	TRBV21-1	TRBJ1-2	TGTGCCAGCAGCAAATTGCAGGGCCTCACCGAAAACTATGGCTACACCTTC	CASSKLQGLTENYGYTF
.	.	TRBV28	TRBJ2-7	TGTGCCAGCAGTTTTCGTGTATCCTACGAGCAGTACTTC	CASSFRVSYEQYF
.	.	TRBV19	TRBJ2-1	TGTGCCAGTAGTAAGTGGGGAGGGGGGTCCTACAATGAGCAGTTCTTC	CASSKWGGGSYNEQFF
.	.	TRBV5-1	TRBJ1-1	TGCGCCAGCAGCTCCCTTGACAGCGACTGGAACACTGAAGCTTTCTTT	CASSSLDSDWNTEAFF
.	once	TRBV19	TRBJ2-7	TGTGCCAGTAGATGGCAGGCTGGTTCCGGATCGTACGAGCAGTACTTC	CASRWQAGSGSYEQYF
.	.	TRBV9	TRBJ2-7	TGTGCCAGCAGCGGCCGGGACAACTCCTACGAGCAGTACTTC	CASSGRDNSYEQYF
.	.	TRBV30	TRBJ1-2	TGTGCCTGGAGTCCCGGGTCCTCTAACTATGGCTACACCTTC	CAWSPGSSNYGYTF
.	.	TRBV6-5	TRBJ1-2	TGTGCCAGCAGTGAAGCCACACGATTC	CASSEATRF
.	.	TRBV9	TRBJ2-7	TGTGCCAGCAGCCCTCAGGGTGGACAGGTCGGGAGGGAGCAGTACTTC	CASSPQGGQVGREQYF